The 30 T cell receptor beta chains given below trace back to one sample, sequenced in a study of lymphopenia after photon versus proton radiotherapy. Sequenced by immunoSEQ multiplex PCR; TCRdb stores in-frame clones only, minus some. The sample contains more than 70,000 clones, around 82% of which appear only once. This sample comprised peripheral blood, obtained from a patient treated with proton-based radiotherapy. Source of these receptors: a man between 60 and 75 years old with pancreatic cancer.

This chain links TRBV29-1 with TRBJ1-5; D may be TRBD1 (6 bases). This CDR3 is built from 13 residues. Deletions cut 4 bases from V and 5 bases from J, with 12 bases between. CDR1 and CDR2 from the germline V gene are SQVTM and ANQGSEA. CDR3 bases: TGCAGCGTTGTATGGGGGCTCGATCAGCCCCAGCATTTT. Its translation is CSVVWGLDQPQHF.

V is TRBV15 and J is TRBJ2-1, with D possibly being TRBD2 (6 bases). Per the germline V gene, CDR1 is LNHNV and CDR2 is YYDKDF (reference sequence). The CDR3 length is 16 residues. The V and J ends lost 0 bases and 0 bases respectively, with 9 bases between them. The DNA for the CDR3 is TGTGCCACCAGCAGAGATATCGGGAGCTCCTACAATGAGCAGTTCTTC. Its protein product is CATSRDIGSSYNEQFF.

V gene TRBV15 combines with J gene TRBJ1-2; 8 bases match TRBD1. The junction had 4 bases not matched to a gene; V was cut back by 3 bases and J by 4 bases. This CDR3 comprises 14 residues. Per germline, CDR1 LNHNV and CDR2 YYDKDF (reference sequence). Here the CDR3 DNA reads TGTGCCACCAGCAGTGAACAGGGGGGCTATGGCTACACCTTC. Encoded protein: CATSSEQGGYGYTF.

J is TRBJ2-3 and V is TRBV15, with 9 bases identical to TRBD2. The length of the CDR3 is 16 residues. V dropped 5 bases and J dropped 2; count of bases not matched to a gene: 8. Germline V gene data show CDR1 as LNHNV and CDR2 as YYDKDF (reference sequence). The CDR3 is CATSHRRGGHTDTQYF. CDR3 DNA: TGTGCCACCAGCCATAGGCGGGGGGGGCACACAGATACGCAGTATTTT.

The CDR3 spells CASSLSGMIYRGNEQFF. The CDR3, as DNA: TGTGCCAGCAGTCTCAGCGGGATGATATATCGGGGCAATGAGCAGTTCTTC. This chain joins TRBV28 and TRBJ2-1; the match to TRBD2 covers 7 bases. Per germline, CDR1 MDHEN and CDR2 SYDVKM. With V trimmed by 5 bases and J by 6 bases, 16 bases remained unmatched. The CDR3 contains 17 residues.

This clone was counted between two and nine times. The chain links TRBV28 to TRBJ2-4, with TRBD2 identical over 13 bases. The V gene end was trimmed by 8 bases and the J gene end by 5 bases; junction bases not matched to a gene: 6. Per the germline V gene, CDR1 is MDHEN and CDR2 is SYDVKM. The CDR3 spans 15 residues. The CDR3 protein is CASYTSGRAQNIQYF. CDR3 DNA sequence: TGTGCCAGCTATACTAGCGGGAGGGCCCAAAACATTCAGTACTTC.

The genes are TRBV10-3 and TRBJ2-2, with a weak D call TRBD1 (5 bases). The CDR3 is 18 residues long. V lost 6 bases and J lost 1, with 21 bases in between. Germline CDR1 ENHRY, CDR2 SYGVKD. The CDR3 DNA follows: TGTGCCATCAGAACACAGGAGACTCTAAGTCAGAACACCGGGGAGCTGTTTTTT. It is translated as CAIRTQETLSQNTGELFF.

The chain links TRBV4-2 to TRBJ2-7, with D possibly called TRBD1 or TRBD2 (5 bases each). The germline V and J ends were trimmed by 2 bases and 2 bases, with 13 bases remaining between them. Germline loops: CDR1 LGHNA, CDR2 YNFKEQ. CDR3 length: 15 amino acids. The CDR3 nucleotides read TGTGCCAGCAGCCAAATTTTCCGGGACCCCTACGAGCAGTACTTC. It specifies CASSQIFRDPYEQYF.

The DNA of the CDR3 is TGTGCCAGCAGCTTCAGTACCACAGATACGCAGTATTTT. Translated: CASSFSTTDTQYF. The chain is built from TRBV5-4 and TRBJ2-3; D gene uncertain. Trimming shortened V by 2 bases and J by 2 bases, and 6 bases separated the two germline ends. CDR3 length: 13 residues. CDR1 is SGHNT and CDR2 is YYREEE in the germline V gene (reference sequence). The full variable domain, completed using reference TRBV5-4 and TRBJ2-3, is ETGVTQSPTHLIKTRGQQVTLRCSSQSGHNTVSWYQQALGQGPQFIFQYYREEENGRGNFPPRFSGLQFPNYSSELNVNALELDDSALYLCASSFSTTDTQYFGPGTRLTVL.

V and J are TRBV28 and TRBJ2-7; D uncertain. V lost 4 bases and J 3 bases, leaving 10 bases between the germline ends. Per germline, CDR1 MDHEN and CDR2 SYDVKM. CDR3 length equals 13 residues. The CDR3 protein is CASSSWFFYEQYF. The CDR3 nucleotides read TGTGCCAGCAGTTCTTGGTTTTTCTACGAGCAGTACTTC.

Only a few counts were recorded for this clone. The chain has TRBV5-4 and TRBJ2-5; TRBD2 is a possible D gene (5 bases). Germline lookup yields CDR1 SGHNT and CDR2 YYREEE (reference sequence). The CDR3 sequence is 13 residues long. V was clipped by 4 bases and J by 5 bases, with 12 bases between them. The CDR3 sequence is CASSPSPGETQYF. As DNA, the CDR3 is TGTGCCAGCAGCCCCTCCCCGGGGGAGACCCAGTACTTC.

A few counts support this clone. J is TRBJ1-2 and V is TRBV4-1; possibly TRBD1 for D (5 bases). CDR1 MGHRA and CDR2 YSYEKL come from the germline V gene. V was cut by 1 base and J by 0 bases, with 9 bases left in between. This CDR3 has 15 residues. The DNA for the CDR3 is TGCGCCAGCAGCCAAGGGCCAGGGACTAACTATGGCTACACCTTC. This encodes CASSQGPGTNYGYTF.

In its sample, this clone was seen many times. The J gene is TRBJ1-5, the V gene TRBV2; TRBD1 is a possible D gene (5 bases). Germline CDR1 is SNHLY and CDR2 is FYNNEI. This CDR3 has 16 amino acids. The V end lost 6 bases, the J end lost 4 bases, and 19 bases lay between the germline ends. In DNA form, the CDR3 reads TGTGCCAGCAGAAGGGGAGGGTCTAGGGAAAATCAGCCCCAGCATTTT. It yields the protein CASRRGGSRENQPQHF.

The chain carries TRBV5-4 and TRBJ2-5; D call uncertain. Germline V lookup: CDR1 SGHNT, CDR2 YYREEE (reference sequence). V lost 5 bases to trimming and J lost 2 bases, with 10 bases between them. This CDR3 has 13 residues. The CDR3: CASSPGRQETQYF. The DNA for the CDR3 is TGTGCCAGCAGTCCCGGACGGCAAGAGACCCAGTACTTC. Looking up the rest from reference TRBV5-4 and TRBJ2-5 gives the full variable domain: ETGVTQSPTHLIKTRGQQVTLRCSSQSGHNTVSWYQQALGQGPQFIFQYYREEENGRGNFPPRFSGLQFPNYSSELNVNALELDDSALYLCASSPGRQETQYFGPGTRLLVL.

The chain employs TRBV27 and TRBJ2-7, with TRBD1 matching 7 bases. V lost 5 bases to trimming and J lost 6 bases; unmatched junction nucleotides: 10. CDR3 length equals 14 residues. Germline CDR1 is MNHEY and CDR2 is SMNVEV (reference sequence). CDR3 in DNA: TGTGCCAGCAGTCAGACAGGGAGCCATACCGAGCAGTACTTC. Its protein is CASSQTGSHTEQYF.

The chain is built from TRBV16 and TRBJ1-1; D ambiguous. The V and J ends lost 0 bases and 4 bases respectively, with 9 bases between them. The CDR3 extends over 14 amino acids. Germline V gives CDR1 KGHSY, CDR2 FQNENV. The CDR3 loop reads CASSQSGGLTEAFF. In nucleotides, the CDR3 is TGTGCCAGCAGCCAATCAGGAGGGCTCACTGAAGCTTTCTTT.

This clone is medium-sized. The chain joins TRBV19 to TRBJ1-1; D gene uncertain. V lost 2 bases and J 1 base, leaving 8 bases between the germline ends. This CDR3 spans 14 amino acids. Germline V lookup: CDR1 LNHDA, CDR2 SQIVND (reference sequence). CDR3 sequence: CASSISLGNTEAFF. The CDR3 bases are TGTGCCAGTAGTATAAGCCTCGGGAACACTGAAGCTTTCTTT.

This sequence joins TRBV7-3 and TRBJ2-1, with 9 bases identical to TRBD2. Trimming took 5 bases from V and 1 from J; bases not matched to a gene: 9. Germline V CDR1 and CDR2: SGHTA, FQGTGA. This CDR3 spans 17 amino acids. Here the CDR3 reads CASSPRDSGGSYNEQFF. CDR3 sequence (DNA): TGTGCCAGCAGCCCCCGGGATAGCGGGGGATCCTACAATGAGCAGTTCTTC.

The CDR3 loop is CASSPALAGGFNEQFF. CDR3 sequence (DNA): TGTGCCAGCAGTCCCGCTCTAGCGGGAGGTTTTAATGAGCAGTTCTTC. This sequence joins TRBV28 and TRBJ2-1; 11 bases line up with TRBD2. CDR3 length equals 16 residues. Germline V gene sequence: CDR1 MDHEN, CDR2 SYDVKM. V dropped 5 bases and J dropped 7; count of bases not matched to a gene: 10.

This chain uses TRBV28 with TRBJ1-5, with 7 bases fitting TRBD1. The germline V gene encodes CDR1 MDHEN and CDR2 SYDVKM. With 5 bases clipped from V and 2 bases from J, the junction kept 6 bases outside the gene matches. The CDR3 sequence is 15 residues long. As DNA, the CDR3 is TGTGCCAGCAGTCCGACAGGGTCTGGCAATCAGCCCCAGCATTTT. This sequence encodes CASSPTGSGNQPQHF. The complete variable domain, with remaining parts taken from reference TRBV28 and TRBJ1-5, reads DVKVTQSSRYLVKRTGEKVFLECVQDMDHENMFWYRQDPGLGLRLIYFSYDVKMKEKGDIPEGYSVSREKKERFSLILESASTNQTSMYLCASSPTGSGNQPQHFGDGTRLSIL.

This chain joins TRBV13 and TRBJ1-2, with 7 bases aligning to TRBD1. This CDR3 has 13 residues. Per germline, CDR1 PRHDT and CDR2 FYEKMQ (reference sequence). Losses at the gene ends were 0 bases for V and 8 bases for J; bases not matched to a gene: 3. In DNA, the CDR3 is TGTGCCAGCAGCTTAGGTCAGGGGGGAGGCTACACCTTC. It is translated as CASSLGQGGGYTF.

The chain joins TRBV14 to TRBJ2-1; the D gene is possibly TRBD2 (5 bases). With 1 base removed from V and 1 base from J, the gap between germline ends came to 11 bases. Germline CDR1 reads SGHDN; CDR2 reads FVKESK. The CDR3 is 16 residues long. CDR3 sequence reads: CASSQAGMQSYNEQFF. In DNA form, the CDR3 reads TGTGCCAGCAGCCAAGCCGGGATGCAATCCTACAATGAGCAGTTCTTC. Full variable domain (outside the CDR3, taken from reference TRBV14 and TRBJ2-1): EAGVTQFPSHSVIEKGQTVTLRCDPISGHDNLYWYRRVMGKEIKFLLHFVKESKQDESGMPNNRFLAERTGGTYSTLKVQPAELEDSGVYFCASSQAGMQSYNEQFFGPGTRLTVL.

The chain couples TRBV9 to TRBJ2-3, with no clear D. The germline gives CDR1 SGDLS, CDR2 YYNGEE. V was clipped by 4 bases and J by 5 bases, with 11 bases between them. The CDR3 consists of 13 residues. CDR3 loop: CASSLFQEDTQYF. The CDR3 nucleotides are TGTGCCAGCAGCTTATTCCAGGAAGATACGCAGTATTTT.

V gene TRBV7-8 combines with J gene TRBJ1-2; perhaps TRBD1 as D (6 bases). CDR1 and CDR2 (germline): SGHVS, FQNEAQ. The CDR3 has 14 amino acids. V was clipped by 5 bases and J by 7 bases, with 17 bases between them. CDR3 loop: CASSRRGAGGGYTF. CDR3 DNA: TGTGCCAGCAGCCGACGGGGGGCAGGCGGTGGCTACACCTTC.

Regarding this clone: Other DNA variants within this sample encode the same CDR3. V gene TRBV29-1 combines with J gene TRBJ1-3, with D unresolved. The length of the CDR3 is 11 residues. Germline V gene lookup returns CDR1 SQVTM and CDR2 ANQGSEA. The ends were cut back, 7 bases at V and 2 bases at J, with 6 bases in the middle. The CDR3: CSALTGNTIYF. DNA for the CDR3: TGCAGCGCCCTTACTGGAAACACCATATATTTT.

The chain combines TRBV28 with TRBJ2-5, with D perhaps matching TRBD1 or TRBD2 (5 bases each). V was clipped by 4 bases and J by 11 bases, with 20 bases between them. Germline CDR1 MDHEN, CDR2 SYDVKM. The CDR3 sequence is 14 residues long. CDR3 DNA: TGTGCCAGCAGTTCTCCGGGACCGCTACTAGAGCAGTACTTC. It specifies CASSSPGPLLEQYF.

The sample holds a few counts of this clone. The chain couples TRBV7-9 to TRBJ2-2; tentatively, D is TRBD2 (6 bases). The CDR3 is made up of 18 amino acids. Germline lookup yields CDR1 SEHNR and CDR2 FQNEAQ (reference sequence). Deletions cut 5 bases from V and 2 bases from J, with 21 bases between. The DNA for the CDR3 is TGTGCCAGCAGCCGCCTCCGGGACTCCATGCCCAACACCGGGGAGCTGTTTTTT. Amino acid sequence: CASSRLRDSMPNTGELFF. Complete variable domain (other parts from reference TRBV7-9 and TRBJ2-2): DTGVSQNPRHKITKRGQNVTFRCDPISEHNRLYWYRQTLGQGPEFLTYFQNEAQLEKSRLLSDRFSAERPKGSFSTLEIQRTEQGDSAMYLCASSRLRDSMPNTGELFFGEGSRLTVL.

This clone was recorded only once. The rearrangement joins TRBV15 to TRBJ2-2, with D perhaps TRBD2 (6 bases). The germline CDR1 and CDR2 sequences are LNHNV and YYDKDF (reference sequence). The CDR3 runs to 13 residues. The V end lost 3 bases, the J end lost 6 bases, and 8 bases lay between the germline ends. The CDR3 DNA is TGTGCCACCAGCAGGGAGGGGTCCGGGGAGCTGTTTTTT. Translated: CATSREGSGELFF. The full variable domain, with the rest looked up from reference TRBV15 and TRBJ2-2, is DAMVIQNPRYQVTQFGKPVTLSCSQTLNHNVMYWYQQKSSQAPKLLFHYYDKDFNNEADTPDNFQSRRPNTSFCFLDIRSPGLGDTAMYLCATSREGSGELFFGEGSRLTVL.

The chain uses TRBV5-4 and TRBJ2-7, with a possible D match to TRBD1 (7 bases). Germline CDR1 is SGHNT and CDR2 is YYREEE (reference sequence). The CDR3 is 13 residues long. V lost 4 bases and J 4 bases, leaving 12 bases between the germline ends. This chain's CDR3 is CASSKTGRYEQYF. DNA for the CDR3: TGTGCCAGCAGCAAGACAGGGAGGTACGAGCAGTACTTC.

V is TRBV19 and J is TRBJ2-3; 8 bases match TRBD2. V dropped 8 bases and J dropped 3; count of bases not matched to a gene: 7. Germline CDR1 and CDR2: LNHDA and SQIVND (reference sequence). The CDR3 covers 14 residues. The CDR3 nucleotides read TGTGCCAGTGGAACGGGAGGGTATACAGATACGCAGTATTTT. As protein: CASGTGGYTDTQYF.